What follows are 11 T cell receptor beta chains derived from one specimen sequenced in a study of T cells after yellow fever vaccination (dated 2019 in TCRdb). The library relied on 5' RACE. TCRdb shows the sequencer as Illumina HiSeq 2500. TCRdb passed the public sequencing reads through fastp at Q25 and MiXCR, retaining productive beta sequences. Here each entry gathers all rows of one CDR3 protein and keeps the most common genes and DNA. In all, the sample holds around 550,000 distinct CDR3 sequences, and approximately 21% of those were seen once. Roughly an eighth of the sample is in the top ten clones. The treatment or condition label on this specimen signifies: live attenuated yellow fever vaccine strain. Sequencing used PBMCs, obtained 15 days after the yellow fever booster vaccination. The source of these receptors is a man under 40 who received the YFV17D yellow fever vaccine.

This clonotype showed up just a few times. This chain links TRBV20-1 with TRBJ2-1, with D unclear. The V end lost 3 bases, the J end lost 8 bases, and 14 bases lay between the germline ends. The CDR3 extends over 13 amino acids. Germline CDR1 DFQATT, CDR2 SNEGSKA (reference sequence). CDR3 nucleotides: TGCAGTGCTAGTCAGCCGAGCCCCGATGAGCAGTTCTTC. Translating gives CSASQPSPDEQFF.

The V gene is TRBV18, the J gene TRBJ2-5; D is ambiguous. V lost 8 bases to trimming and J lost 2 bases, with 12 bases between them. This CDR3 has 13 amino acids. CDR1 is KGHSH, CDR2 LQKENI, per germline. CDR3 region: CASVLTLQETQYF. The CDR3 DNA is TGTGCCAGCGTCCTTACTTTACAAGAGACCCAGTACTTC.

This clonotype occurred a few times. The chain uses TRBV20-1 and TRBJ1-4; no clear D. Germline V gene data show CDR1 as DFQATT and CDR2 as SNEGSKA (reference sequence). The length of the CDR3 is 12 residues. Between the trimmed V and J ends, which lost 8 bases and 0 bases, there was a span of 7 bases. The CDR3 here is CSTRPTNEKLFF. The CDR3 DNA follows: TGCAGTACCAGGCCAACTAATGAAAAACTGTTTTTT.

The chain uses TRBV27 and TRBJ2-1; the D is unclear. Trimming took 6 bases from V and 6 from J, leaving 15 bases between them. This CDR3 contains 14 residues. Germline values: CDR1 MNHEY, CDR2 SMNVEV (reference sequence). The CDR3 nucleotides read TGTGCCAGCAGACTACCAGGATTCGTCAATGAGCAGTTCTTC. It translates to CASRLPGFVNEQFF.

This chain connects TRBV19 to TRBJ2-1; the match to TRBD2 covers 16 bases. CDR1 is LNHDA and CDR2 is SQIVND in the germline V gene (reference sequence). This CDR3 has 18 residues. J lost 1 base, V lost 7 bases, and 7 bases had no gene match. The CDR3 sequence: CASIGTSGRAWSYNEQFF. CDR3 bases: TGTGCCAGTATAGGGACTAGCGGGAGGGCCTGGTCCTACAATGAGCAGTTCTTC.

This clonotype was picked up a small number of times. V gene TRBV28 combines with J gene TRBJ2-7; 8 positions match TRBD2. Losses at the gene ends were 10 bases for V and 3 bases for J; bases not matched to a gene: 5. This CDR3 region has 12 residues. The germline gives CDR1 MDHEN, CDR2 SYDVKM. In nucleotides, the CDR3 is TGTGCCACTTCCGGGACTAGCTACGAGCAGTACTTC. This sequence encodes CATSGTSYEQYF.

In this sample, this clonotype turned up many times. The V and J genes are TRBV6-5 and TRBJ2-1; D possibly corresponds to TRBD1 (7 bases). CDR3 length: 13 amino acids. Trimming removed 8 bases at V and 2 bases at J, with 10 bases between. CDR1 and CDR2 from the germline V gene are MNHEY and SVGAGI. The CDR3 DNA follows: TGTGCCAGCCGGGGGACAGCCTACAATGAGCAGTTCTTC. It encodes CASRGTAYNEQFF.

This clonotype was recorded a few times. The rearrangement joins TRBV12-3 or TRBV12-4 to TRBJ2-1; 7 bases line up with TRBD2. V was clipped by 7 bases and J by 0 bases; unmatched bases: 6. The CDR3 sequence is 15 residues long. Here the CDR3 DNA reads TGTGCCAGCACCCAAGGCGGGAGCTCCTACAATGAGCAGTTCTTC. This sequence encodes CASTQGGSSYNEQFF.

The sample holds a few counts of this clonotype. This rearrangement joins TRBV11-3 to TRBJ2-1, with D possibly being TRBD2 (5 bases). Germline lookup yields CDR1 SGHNT and CDR2 YENEEA. This CDR3 has 14 amino acids. Between the trimmed V and J ends, which lost 3 bases and 8 bases, there was a span of 14 bases. CDR3 nucleotide sequence: TGTGCCAGCAGCTTCTCGCGAGGGTCGCATGAGCAGTTCTTC. Its translation is CASSFSRGSHEQFF.

The sample holds a few counts of this clonotype. CDR3 sequence reads: CASSLVPSSTDTQYF. CDR3 in DNA: TGTGCCAGCAGCTTAGTGCCTAGTTCCACAGATACGCAGTATTTT. The J gene is TRBJ2-3, the V gene TRBV7-6, with no clear D. The V and J ends lost 1 base and 2 bases respectively, with 10 bases between them. The CDR3 has 15 amino acids. Per germline, CDR1 SGHVS and CDR2 FNYEAQ.

The CDR3 loop reads CSAGSRSEHNEQFF. The DNA for the CDR3 is TGCAGCGCCGGGTCCAGGTCCGAACACAATGAGCAGTTCTTC. V gene TRBV29-1 combines with J gene TRBJ2-1; D is undetermined. The CDR3 loop spans 14 amino acids. Trimming took off 7 bases at V and 5 bases at J, with 18 bases between the two ends. Germline V gene data show CDR1 as SQVTM and CDR2 as ANQGSEA.